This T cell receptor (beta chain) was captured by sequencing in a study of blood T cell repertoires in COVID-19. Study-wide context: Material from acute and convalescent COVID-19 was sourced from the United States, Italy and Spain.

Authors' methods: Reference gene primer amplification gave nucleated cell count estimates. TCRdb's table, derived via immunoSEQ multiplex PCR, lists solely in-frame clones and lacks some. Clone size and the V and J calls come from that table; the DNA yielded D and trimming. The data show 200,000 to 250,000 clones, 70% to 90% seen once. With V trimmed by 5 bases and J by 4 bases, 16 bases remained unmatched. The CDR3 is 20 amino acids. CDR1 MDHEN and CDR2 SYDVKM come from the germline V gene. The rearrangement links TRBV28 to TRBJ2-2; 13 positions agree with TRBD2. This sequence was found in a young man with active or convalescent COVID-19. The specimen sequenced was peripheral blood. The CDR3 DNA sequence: TGTGCCAGCAGTGAACCGGGGGCGACTAGCGGGAGGCCACCCACCGGGGAGCTGTTTTTT. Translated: CASSEPGATSGRPPTGELFF.